This TCR beta chain derives from a study of siplizumab effects on memory and regulatory T cells. This CDR3 region has 12 residues. Trimming shortened V by 6 bases and J by 11 bases, and 16 bases separated the two germline ends. Germline assignment: CDR1 KGHSH and CDR2 LQKENI. Sequenced by immunoSEQ multiplex PCR; TCRdb stores in-frame clones only, minus some. The table lists some 100,000 clones, roughly 92% of them singletons. This chain links TRBV18 with TRBJ1-1; the D gene is possibly TRBD1 (6 bases). Material for sequencing was Tregs sorted from blood. This receptor was identified in a human donor in good health. The CDR3 reads CASSPGGGVAFF. In DNA, the CDR3 is TGTGCCAGCTCTCCCGGGGGGGGCGTTGCTTTCTTT. Looking up the rest from reference TRBV18 and TRBJ1-1 gives the full variable domain: NAGVMQNPRHLVRRRGQEARLRCSPMKGHSHVYWYRQLPEEGLKFMVYLQKENIIDESGMPKERFSAEFPKEGPSILRIQQVVRGDSAAYFCASSPGGGVAFFGQGTRLTVV.